Listed here are 8 T cell receptor beta chains from one sample, sequenced in a study of T cell repertoires in cytomegalovirus infection. TCRdb recomputed calls from the reads with MiXCR, one row per CDR3 protein. There are roughly 230,000 distinct CDR3 sequences in the sample; approximately 7% occur only once, and roughly 6% lies in the top ten. The sequenced sample was PBMCs. These receptors all stem from a human donor in good health (CMV status not recorded). Some clones in this sample may be carry-over from other donors' samples.

This clonotype has a count of ten or more. V usage is TRBV7-2 and J usage is TRBJ2-3; D perhaps matches TRBD1 (6 bases). V gave up 4 bases and J gave up 3 bases, with 14 bases separating them. Germline V gene sequence: CDR1 SGHTA, CDR2 FQGNSA. This CDR3 spans 15 amino acids. The chain's CDR3 is CASSYRVLETDTQYF. The CDR3 nucleotides read TGTGCCAGCAGCTACAGGGTTTTAGAAACAGATACGCAGTATTTT. Full variable domain (missing parts from reference TRBV7-2 and TRBJ2-3): GAGVSQSPSNKVTEKGKDVELRCDPISGHTALYWYRQSLGQGLEFLIYFQGNSAPDKSGLPSDRFSAERTGGSVSTLTIQRTQQEDSAVYLCASSYRVLETDTQYFGPGTRLTVL.

Many counts were recorded for this clonotype. This chain connects TRBV4-2 to TRBJ2-2; D may be TRBD2 (5 bases). Per the germline V gene, CDR1 is LGHNA and CDR2 is YNFKEQ. The V end was cut by 0 bases, the J end by 2 bases, with 7 bases between. This CDR3 is built from 15 residues. Here the CDR3 reads CASSQDRGNTGELFF. The CDR3 DNA sequence: TGTGCCAGCAGCCAAGATCGGGGTAACACCGGGGAGCTGTTTTTT.

This clonotype was counted at least ten times. CDR3 sequence (DNA): TGTGCCAGCAGCTTCCAGACCGGGGAGCTGTTTTTT. Translated, it gives CASSFQTGELFF. This chain connects TRBV7-2 to TRBJ2-2; D remains unclear. Trimming took 3 bases from V and 5 from J, leaving 4 bases between them. This CDR3 is 12 amino acids long. Per germline, CDR1 SGHTA and CDR2 FQGNSA. Full variable domain (rest looked up from reference TRBV7-2 and TRBJ2-2): GAGVSQSPSNKVTEKGKDVELRCDPISGHTALYWYRQSLGQGLEFLIYFQGNSAPDKSGLPSDRFSAERTGGSVSTLTIQRTQQEDSAVYLCASSFQTGELFFGEGSRLTVL.

At least ten counts were recorded for this clonotype. CDR3 loop: CSALDYPNQPQHF. DNA of the CDR3: TGCAGCGCCCTGGACTACCCCAATCAGCCCCAGCATTTT. The chain is built from TRBV29-1 and TRBJ1-5; D unclear. Germline lookup yields CDR1 SQVTM and CDR2 ANQGSEA. This CDR3 region has 13 residues. Trimming stripped 7 bases from V and 3 bases from J, with 13 bases between.

A few counts support this clonotype. The CDR3 loop is CAYTGEYYGYTF. Here the CDR3 DNA reads TGTGCCTATACAGGGGAATACTATGGCTACACCTTC. The chain is built from TRBV30 and TRBJ1-2; the match to TRBD1 covers 7 bases. J lost 3 bases, V lost 7 bases, and 5 bases had no gene match. This CDR3 has 12 residues. From germline, CDR1 is GTSNPN and CDR2 SVGIG (reference sequence). The whole variable domain, filled in from reference TRBV30 and TRBJ1-2, reads SQTIHQWPATLVQPVGSPLSLECTVEGTSNPNLYWYRQAAGRGLQLLFYSVGIGQISSEVPQNLSASRPQDRQFILSSKKLLLSDSGFYLCAYTGEYYGYTFGSGTRLTVV.

The chain has TRBV29-1 and TRBJ1-1; D is ambiguous. V lost 3 bases, J lost 0 bases, and 11 bases lay in between. Germline V CDR1 and CDR2: SQVTM, ANQGSEA. The CDR3 is made up of 14 amino acids. In nucleotides, the CDR3 is TGCAGCGTTGATGGCACGACTTTGAACACTGAAGCTTTCTTT. This encodes CSVDGTTLNTEAFF.

This clonotype has a count of ten or more. V is TRBV6-2 or TRBV6-3 and J is TRBJ1-1; the D gene is possibly TRBD1 (5 bases). Germline CDR1 reads MNHEY; CDR2 reads SVGEGT. V lost 4 bases and J 7 bases, leaving 13 bases between the germline ends. The length of the CDR3 is 13 residues. CDR3: CASSFAMGLEAFF. CDR3 DNA sequence: TGTGCCAGCAGTTTTGCCATGGGACTTGAAGCTTTCTTT.

Many counts were recorded for this clonotype. The V and J genes are TRBV18 and TRBJ1-1, with unresolved D. Between the trimmed V and J ends, which lost 5 bases and 0 bases, there was a span of 7 bases. This CDR3 has 13 residues. Germline values: CDR1 KGHSH, CDR2 LQKENI. This chain's CDR3 is CASSTSVNTEAFF. The CDR3 coding sequence is TGTGCCAGCTCAACGTCCGTGAACACTGAAGCTTTCTTT.